Each of the 11 T cell receptor beta chains below was sequenced from the same sample in a study of cytomegalovirus exposure and HLA in healthy donors. PCR employed 60 Vbeta and 13 Jbeta primers. TCRdb's copy holds only in-frame clones and misses some; the assay was immunoSEQ multiplex PCR. The sample includes 95,000 to 150,000 clones, around 75% of them seen just once. Sequences were obtained from PBMCs. Receptors were obtained from a woman aged 45-60 years in good health and CMV-seropositive.

The chain combines TRBV7-9 with TRBJ1-5; the D gene is possibly TRBD1 (5 bases). The CDR3 is 16 amino acids. The V end lost 5 bases, the J end lost 4 bases, and 18 bases lay between the germline ends. Germline V gives CDR1 SEHNR, CDR2 FQNEAQ (reference sequence). Here the CDR3 reads CASSLGAGKPNQPQHF. The CDR3 bases are TGTGCCAGCAGCCTTGGGGCGGGGAAGCCTAATCAGCCCCAGCATTTT.

This clone has more than one count but fewer than ten. The chain carries TRBV13 and TRBJ1-2; 9 bases align to TRBD1. Germline V lookup: CDR1 PRHDT, CDR2 FYEKMQ (reference sequence). CDR3 length: 15 residues. The V segment lost 2 bases and the J segment 5 bases; nucleotides outside the gene matches: 6. The CDR3: CASSLLGQGRYGYTF. The CDR3 DNA is TGTGCCAGCAGCTTACTGGGACAGGGACGGTATGGCTACACCTTC.

This clone was detected once. The chain employs TRBV7-9 and TRBJ1-3; D might be TRBD1 (5 bases). Germline V CDR1 and CDR2: SEHNR, FQNEAQ (reference sequence). The CDR3 has 13 residues. Trimming left V 5 bases short and J 4 bases short, with 9 bases between. The CDR3 sequence: CASSPGQGNTIYF. The CDR3 DNA is TGTGCCAGCAGCCCAGGACAAGGAAACACCATATATTTT.

This clone has a handful of counts. The chain employs TRBV9 and TRBJ2-5; 8 bases are shared with TRBD1. The CDR3 contains 15 residues. Germline CDR1 reads SGDLS; CDR2 reads YYNGEE. Trimming at V came to 2 bases and at J to 2 bases, leaving 5 bases not matched to a gene. Here the CDR3 reads CASSVRTGRQETQYF. The CDR3 nucleotides are TGTGCCAGCAGCGTGAGGACAGGGAGGCAAGAGACCCAGTACTTC. The whole variable domain, filled in from reference TRBV9 and TRBJ2-5, reads DSGVTQTPKHLITATGQRVTLRCSPRSGDLSVYWYQQSLDQGLQFLIQYYNGEERAKGNILERFSAQQFPDLHSELNLSSLELGDSALYFCASSVRTGRQETQYFGPGTRLLVL.

V is TRBV10-1 and J is TRBJ2-7; 7 bases fit TRBD1. Per germline, CDR1 WNHNN and CDR2 SYGVQD (reference sequence). The CDR3 runs 14 residues. V shed 9 bases and J 1 base; nucleotides not matched to a gene: 9. The CDR3 is CASTAGTASYEQYF. CDR3 bases: TGCGCCAGTACGGCCGGGACAGCATCCTACGAGCAGTACTTC.

CDR3 region: CASSGSTGRSYEQYF. The DNA for the CDR3 is TGCGCCAGCAGCGGATCGACAGGGCGTTCCTACGAGCAGTACTTC. The V call is TRBV5-1, the J call TRBJ2-7; TRBD1 aligns across 7 bases. Trimming removed 4 bases from V and 1 base from J; junction bases left unmatched: 8. The germline V gene encodes CDR1 SGHRS and CDR2 YFSETQ. The CDR3 contains 15 residues.

This clone appeared once. V usage is TRBV19 and J usage is TRBJ2-2; 10 nucleotides match TRBD2. This CDR3 comprises 14 residues. Germline values: CDR1 LNHDA, CDR2 SQIVND (reference sequence). The J segment lost 5 bases and the V segment lost 8 bases, leaving 5 bases of the junction unmatched. The CDR3 DNA reads as TGTGCCAGTGGAGCGGGGGGGCGAACCGGGGAGCTGTTTTTT. This gives the protein CASGAGGRTGELFF. Using reference TRBV19 and TRBJ2-2 for the parts outside the CDR3, the full variable domain is DGGITQSPKYLFRKEGQNVTLSCEQNLNHDAMYWYRQDPGQGLRLIYYSQIVNDFQKGDIAEGYSVSREKKESFPLTVTSAQKNPTAFYLCASGAGGRTGELFFGEGSRLTVL.

V usage is TRBV5-4 and J usage is TRBJ2-1, with 9 bases fitting TRBD2. This CDR3 is 15 amino acids long. Looked up from germline, CDR1 is SGHNT and CDR2 is YYREEE (reference sequence). V lost 4 bases and J lost 7; bases outside the gene matches: 9. The CDR3 loop reads CASSRGGAGRNEQFF. CDR3 DNA sequence: TGTGCCAGCAGCCGCGGGGGGGCAGGAAGGAATGAGCAGTTCTTC.

The CDR3 sequence: CASSPSGMGDTQYF. The CDR3 DNA follows: TGTGCCAGCAGCCCGAGCGGGATGGGGGATACGCAGTATTTT. The J gene is TRBJ2-3, the V gene TRBV7-3, with 7 bases fitting TRBD2. J gave up 6 bases and V 5 bases, and 8 bases lay outside the gene matches. CDR1 SGHTA and CDR2 FQGTGA come from the germline V gene. This CDR3 has 14 residues. Supplemented by reference TRBV7-3 and TRBJ2-3, the full variable domain reads GAGVSQTPSNKVTEKGKYVELRCDPISGHTALYWYRQSLGQGPEFLIYFQGTGAADDSGLPNDRFFAVRPEGSVSTLKIQRTERGDSAVYLCASSPSGMGDTQYFGPGTRLTVL.

This clone was seen more than once but under ten times. Germline and junction disagree at one end, which may indicate a read error. The rearrangement links TRBV7-8 to TRBJ2-3; perhaps TRBD1 as D (5 bases). Germline CDR1 is SGHVS and CDR2 is FQNEAQ. This CDR3 comprises 15 residues. The DNA of the CDR3 is TGCGCCAGCAGCCAAGTTCCAGGGCCCACAGATACGCAGTATTTT. Translated, it gives CASSQVPGPTDTQYF. The full variable domain, with the rest looked up from reference TRBV7-8 and TRBJ2-3, is GAGVSQSPRYKVAKRGQDVALRCDPISGHVSLFWYQQALGQGPEFLTYFQNEAQLDKSGLPSDRFFAERPEGSVSTLKIQRTQQEDSAVYLCASSQVPGPTDTQYFGPGTRLTVL.

The chain employs TRBV2 and TRBJ2-1, with TRBD1 identical over 10 bases. The V segment lost 2 bases and the J segment 7 bases; nucleotides outside the gene matches: 5. CDR1 SNHLY and CDR2 FYNNEI come from the germline V gene. The CDR3 loop spans 15 amino acids. This chain's CDR3 is CASSERTGGRNEQFF. The DNA of the CDR3 is TGTGCCAGCAGTGAAAGGACAGGGGGTAGGAATGAGCAGTTCTTC. Full variable domain (remainder filled in from reference TRBV2 and TRBJ2-1): EPEVTQTPSHQVTQMGQEVILRCVPISNHLYFYWYRQILGQKVEFLVSFYNNEISEKSEIFDDQFSVERPDGSNFTLKIRSTKLEDSAMYFCASSERTGGRNEQFFGPGTRLTVL.